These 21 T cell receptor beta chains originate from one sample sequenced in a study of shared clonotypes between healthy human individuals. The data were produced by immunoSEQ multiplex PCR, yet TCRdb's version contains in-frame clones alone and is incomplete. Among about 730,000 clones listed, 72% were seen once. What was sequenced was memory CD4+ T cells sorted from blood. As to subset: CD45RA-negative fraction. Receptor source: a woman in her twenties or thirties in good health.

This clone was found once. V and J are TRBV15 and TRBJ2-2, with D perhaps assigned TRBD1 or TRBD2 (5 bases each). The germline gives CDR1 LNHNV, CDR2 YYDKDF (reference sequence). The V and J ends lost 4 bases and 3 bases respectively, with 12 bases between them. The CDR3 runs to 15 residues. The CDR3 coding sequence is TGTGCCACCAGCACTCGGGGCTCGCACACCGGGGAGCTGTTTTTT. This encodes CATSTRGSHTGELFF.

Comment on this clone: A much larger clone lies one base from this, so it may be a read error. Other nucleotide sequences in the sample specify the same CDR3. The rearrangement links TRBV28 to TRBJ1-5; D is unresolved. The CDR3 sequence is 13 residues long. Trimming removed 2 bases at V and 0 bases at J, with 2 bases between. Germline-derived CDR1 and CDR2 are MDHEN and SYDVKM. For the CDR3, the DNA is TGTGCCAGCAGTTTAGATAGCAATCAGCCCCAGCATTTT. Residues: CASSLDSNQPQHF.

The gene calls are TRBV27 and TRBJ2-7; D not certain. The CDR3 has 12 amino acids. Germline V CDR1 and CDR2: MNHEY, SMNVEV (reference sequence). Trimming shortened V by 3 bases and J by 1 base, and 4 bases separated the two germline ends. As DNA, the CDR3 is TGTGCCAGCAGTTTCAGTTCCTACGAGCAGTACTTC. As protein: CASSFSSYEQYF.

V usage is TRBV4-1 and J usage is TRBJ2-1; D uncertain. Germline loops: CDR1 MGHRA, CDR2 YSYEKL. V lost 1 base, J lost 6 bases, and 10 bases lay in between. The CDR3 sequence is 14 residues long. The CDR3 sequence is CASSQVFQLNEQFF. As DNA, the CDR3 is TGCGCCAGCAGCCAAGTCTTTCAGCTCAATGAGCAGTTCTTC.

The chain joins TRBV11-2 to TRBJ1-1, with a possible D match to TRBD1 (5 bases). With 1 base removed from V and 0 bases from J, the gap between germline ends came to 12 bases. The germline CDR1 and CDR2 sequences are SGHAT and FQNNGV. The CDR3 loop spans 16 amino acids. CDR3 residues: CASSLAGTSMNTEAFF. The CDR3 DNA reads TGTGCCAGCAGCTTAGCGGGGACTTCCATGAACACTGAAGCTTTCTTT.

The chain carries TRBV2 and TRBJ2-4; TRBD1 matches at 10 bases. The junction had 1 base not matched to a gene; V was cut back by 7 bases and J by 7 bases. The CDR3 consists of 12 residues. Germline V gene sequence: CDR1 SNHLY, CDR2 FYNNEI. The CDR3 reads CASMGQGNIQYF. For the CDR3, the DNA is TGTGCCAGCATGGGACAGGGGAACATTCAGTACTTC.

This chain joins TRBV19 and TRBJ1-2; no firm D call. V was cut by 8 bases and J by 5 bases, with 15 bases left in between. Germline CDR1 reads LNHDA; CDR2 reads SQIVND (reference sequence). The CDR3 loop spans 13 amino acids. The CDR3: CASLGRTIYGYTF. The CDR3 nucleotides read TGTGCCAGTCTCGGCAGAACTATTTATGGCTACACCTTC.

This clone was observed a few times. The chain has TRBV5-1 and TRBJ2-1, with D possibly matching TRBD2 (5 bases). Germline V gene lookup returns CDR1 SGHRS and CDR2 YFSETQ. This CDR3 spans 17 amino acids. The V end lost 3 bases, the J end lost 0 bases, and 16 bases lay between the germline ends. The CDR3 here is CASSSTTLAPSYNEQFF. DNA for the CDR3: TGCGCCAGCAGCTCGACAACTTTAGCGCCCTCCTACAATGAGCAGTTCTTC.

CDR3 region: CASAWRTGRTEAFF. The CDR3 nucleotides are TGTGCCAGCGCTTGGAGGACAGGAAGAACTGAAGCTTTCTTT. The chain links TRBV5-6 to TRBJ1-1; 7 bases are shared with TRBD1. The J segment lost 5 bases and the V segment lost 7 bases, leaving 11 bases of the junction unmatched. The CDR3 length is 14 residues. Germline CDR1 is SGHDT and CDR2 is YYEEEE.

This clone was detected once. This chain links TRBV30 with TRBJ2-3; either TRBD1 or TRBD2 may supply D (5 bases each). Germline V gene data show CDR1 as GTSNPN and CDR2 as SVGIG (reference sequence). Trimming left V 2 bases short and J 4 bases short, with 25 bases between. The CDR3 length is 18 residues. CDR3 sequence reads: CAWSPQGSAGLGADTQYF. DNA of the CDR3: TGTGCCTGGAGTCCCCAGGGAAGTGCAGGCCTGGGGGCAGATACGCAGTATTTT. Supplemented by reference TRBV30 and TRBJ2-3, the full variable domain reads SQTIHQWPATLVQPVGSPLSLECTVEGTSNPNLYWYRQAAGRGLQLLFYSVGIGQISSEVPQNLSASRPQDRQFILSSKKLLLSDSGFYLCAWSPQGSAGLGADTQYFGPGTRLTVL.

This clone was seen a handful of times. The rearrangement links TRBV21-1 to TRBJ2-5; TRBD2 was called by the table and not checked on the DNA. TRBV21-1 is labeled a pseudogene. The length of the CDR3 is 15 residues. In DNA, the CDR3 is TGTGCCAGCAGCACCCGCCAAGAGTACCAAGAGACCCAGTACTTC. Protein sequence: CASSTRQEYQETQYF.

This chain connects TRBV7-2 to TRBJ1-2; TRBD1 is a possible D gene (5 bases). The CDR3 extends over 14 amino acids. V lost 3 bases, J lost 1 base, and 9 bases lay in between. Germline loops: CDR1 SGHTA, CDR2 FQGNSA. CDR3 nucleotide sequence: TGTGCCAGCAGCTTGGGGCCATATAACTATGGCTACACCTTC. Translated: CASSLGPYNYGYTF.

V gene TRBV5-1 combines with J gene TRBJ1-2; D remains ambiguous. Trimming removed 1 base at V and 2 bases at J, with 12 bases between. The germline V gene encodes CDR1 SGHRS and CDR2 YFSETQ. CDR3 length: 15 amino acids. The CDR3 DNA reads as TGCGCCAGCAGCTTGTATGGCAGCGCAAACTATGGCTACACCTTC. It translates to CASSLYGSANYGYTF.

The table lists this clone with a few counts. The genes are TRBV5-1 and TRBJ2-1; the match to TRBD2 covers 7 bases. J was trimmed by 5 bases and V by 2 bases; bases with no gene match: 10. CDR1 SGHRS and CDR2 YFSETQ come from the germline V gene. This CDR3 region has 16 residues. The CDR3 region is CASSFEGGPLNNEQFF. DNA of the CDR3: TGCGCCAGCAGCTTCGAGGGAGGGCCACTTAACAATGAGCAGTTCTTC.

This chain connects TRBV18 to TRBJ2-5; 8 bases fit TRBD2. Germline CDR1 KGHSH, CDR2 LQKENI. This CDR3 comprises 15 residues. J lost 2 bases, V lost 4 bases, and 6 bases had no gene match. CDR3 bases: TGTGCCAGCTCACGAAGACTAGCGATACAAGAGACCCAGTACTTC. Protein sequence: CASSRRLAIQETQYF.

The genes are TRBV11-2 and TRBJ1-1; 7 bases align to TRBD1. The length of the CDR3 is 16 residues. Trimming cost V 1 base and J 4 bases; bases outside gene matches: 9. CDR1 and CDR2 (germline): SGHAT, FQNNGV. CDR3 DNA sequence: TGTGCCAGCAGCTTAGTGGACAGGACCGGTGGCACTGAAGCTTTCTTT. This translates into CASSLVDRTGGTEAFF.

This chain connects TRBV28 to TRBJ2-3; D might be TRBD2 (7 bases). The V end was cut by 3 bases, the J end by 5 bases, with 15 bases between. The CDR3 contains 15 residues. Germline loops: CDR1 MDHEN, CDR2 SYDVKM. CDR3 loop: CASSFFGGQRDTQYF. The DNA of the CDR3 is TGTGCCAGCAGTTTCTTCGGGGGGCAGAGAGATACGCAGTATTTT.

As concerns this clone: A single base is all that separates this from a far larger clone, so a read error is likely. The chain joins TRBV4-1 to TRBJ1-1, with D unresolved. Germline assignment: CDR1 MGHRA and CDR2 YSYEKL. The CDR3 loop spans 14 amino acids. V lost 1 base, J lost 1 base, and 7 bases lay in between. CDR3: CASSQVAANTEAFF. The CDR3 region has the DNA TGCGCCAGCAGCCAAGTAGCAGCGAACACTGAAGCTTTCTTT.

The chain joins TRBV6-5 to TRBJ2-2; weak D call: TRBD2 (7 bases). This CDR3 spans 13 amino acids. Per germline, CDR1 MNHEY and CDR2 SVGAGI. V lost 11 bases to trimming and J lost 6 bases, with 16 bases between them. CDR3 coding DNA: TGTGCCTCCCATGGGGGGGCCTCCGGGGAGCTGTTTTTT. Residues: CASHGGASGELFF.

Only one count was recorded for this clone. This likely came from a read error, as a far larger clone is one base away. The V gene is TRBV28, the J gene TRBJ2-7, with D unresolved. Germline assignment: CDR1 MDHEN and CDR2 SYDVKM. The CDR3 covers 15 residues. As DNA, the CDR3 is TGTGTCAGCAATCGCTTACACACCTTCCCCTACGAGCAGTACTTC. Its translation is CVSNRLHTFPYEQYF. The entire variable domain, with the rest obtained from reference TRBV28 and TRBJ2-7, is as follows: DVKVTQSSRYLVKRTGEKVFLECVQDMDHENMFWYRQDPGLGLRLIYFSYDVKMKEKGDIPEGYSVSREKKERFSLILESASTNQTSMYLCVSNRLHTFPYEQYFGPGTRLTVT.

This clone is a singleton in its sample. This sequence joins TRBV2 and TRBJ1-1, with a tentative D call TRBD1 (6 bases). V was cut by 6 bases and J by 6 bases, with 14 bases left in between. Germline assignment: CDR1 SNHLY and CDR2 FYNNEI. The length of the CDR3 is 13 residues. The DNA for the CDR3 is TGTGCCAGCAGCCCCAGGGGTCGCGCTGAAGCTTTCTTT. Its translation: CASSPRGRAEAFF.